The T cell receptor beta chain described here comes from a study of shared clonotypes between healthy human individuals. This clone showed up just once. Its specificity is not known. The trim removed 5 bases at V and 6 bases at J, leaving 9 bases unmatched. CDR3 size: 15 residues. Germline V gene lookup returns CDR1 SEHNR and CDR2 FQNEAQ (reference sequence). Study-level results: When naive CD4 clonotypes were compared across a few donors, 5% to 5.5% were shared. The generation probabilities recorded for non-shared clonotypes fell below those of clonotypes shared by all four donors. A limitation of the genetic and exposure-history diversity represented arose from few donors. Generally, naive subsets (rather than memory subsets) showed larger estimated richness.

Only in-frame clones appear in the TCRdb table, and some are missing; sequencing was by immunoSEQ multiplex PCR. The table records over 2 million clones, 85% to 95% of them present only once. This clonotype was sampled from a man aged 18 to 35 in good health. Material for sequencing was naive CD4+ T cells sorted from blood. Indicated subset: CD45RA+ positively selected. The rearrangement links TRBV7-9 to TRBJ1-3; 8 nucleotides line up with TRBD1. Here the CDR3 DNA reads TGTGCCAGCAGCCCTAGGACAGGGTTTGCAAACACCATATATTTT. Its protein is CASSPRTGFANTIYF.